Described below is a single T cell receptor (beta chain) sequence and its context. The antigen is unknown. The data stem from a study of T cells after yellow fever vaccination. CDR3 length equals 14 residues. V was shortened by 6 bases and J by 6 bases, with 14 bases between the two germline ends. A single record per CDR3 protein comes from TCRdb applying MiXCR to the 5' RACE reads. The repertoire holds approximately 550,000 distinct CDR3 sequences, with about 19% as singletons. General study findings and limits: A weaker secondary response peaked on day 5, the primary on day 15.

Sequencing was performed on PBMCs, taken 15 days after the yellow fever booster vaccination. The J gene is TRBJ2-2, the V gene TRBV12-3 or TRBV12-4, with D unclear. The origin of this receptor is a man younger than 40 who received the YFV17D yellow fever vaccine. DNA of the CDR3: TGTGCCAGCAGGGCGGTTCAGATTGCCGGGGAGCTGTTTTTT. This codes for CASRAVQIAGELFF.